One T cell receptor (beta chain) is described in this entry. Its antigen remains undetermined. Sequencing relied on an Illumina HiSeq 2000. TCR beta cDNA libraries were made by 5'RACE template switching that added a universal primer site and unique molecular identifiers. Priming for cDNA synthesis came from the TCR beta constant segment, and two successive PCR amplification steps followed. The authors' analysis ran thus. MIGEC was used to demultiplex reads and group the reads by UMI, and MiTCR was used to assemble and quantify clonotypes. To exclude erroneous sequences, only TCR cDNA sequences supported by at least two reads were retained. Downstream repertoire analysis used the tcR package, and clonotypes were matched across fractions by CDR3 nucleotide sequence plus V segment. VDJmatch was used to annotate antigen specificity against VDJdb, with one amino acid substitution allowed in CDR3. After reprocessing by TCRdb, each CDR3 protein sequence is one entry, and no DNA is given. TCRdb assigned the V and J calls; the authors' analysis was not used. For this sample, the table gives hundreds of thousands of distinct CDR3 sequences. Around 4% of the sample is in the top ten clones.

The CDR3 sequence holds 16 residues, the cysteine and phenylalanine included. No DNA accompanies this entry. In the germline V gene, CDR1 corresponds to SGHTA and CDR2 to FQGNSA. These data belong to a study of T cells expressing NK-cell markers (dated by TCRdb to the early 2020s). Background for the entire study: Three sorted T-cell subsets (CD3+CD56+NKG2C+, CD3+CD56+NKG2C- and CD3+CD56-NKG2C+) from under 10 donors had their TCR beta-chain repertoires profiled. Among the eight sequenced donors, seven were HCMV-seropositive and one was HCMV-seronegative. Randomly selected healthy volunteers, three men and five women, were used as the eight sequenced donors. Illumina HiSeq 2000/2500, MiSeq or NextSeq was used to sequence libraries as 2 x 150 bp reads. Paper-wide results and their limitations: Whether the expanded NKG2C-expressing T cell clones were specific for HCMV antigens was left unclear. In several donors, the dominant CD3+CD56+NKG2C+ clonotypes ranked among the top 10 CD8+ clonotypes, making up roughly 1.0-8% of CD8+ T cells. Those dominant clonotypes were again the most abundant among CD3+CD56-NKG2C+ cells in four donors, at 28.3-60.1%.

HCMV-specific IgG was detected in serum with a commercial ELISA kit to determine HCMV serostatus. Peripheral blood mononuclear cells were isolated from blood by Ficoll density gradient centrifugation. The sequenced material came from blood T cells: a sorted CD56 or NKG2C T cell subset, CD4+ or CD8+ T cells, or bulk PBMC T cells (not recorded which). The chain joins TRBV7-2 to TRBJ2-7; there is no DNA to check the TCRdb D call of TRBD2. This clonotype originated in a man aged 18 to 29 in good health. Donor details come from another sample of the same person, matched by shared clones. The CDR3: CASSFGLAGESYEQYF.